This T cell receptor (beta chain) is from a study of T cell changes during pregnancy in multiple sclerosis (dated by TCRdb to the late 2010s). Concerning the study at large: In women with multiple sclerosis, the researchers looked at how the T cell repertoire shifted as pregnancy progressed.

About this clone: Its binding antigen is unknown. The input lacks base qualities; no much larger clone sits a single base away.

The CDR3 runs 14 amino acids, cysteine and phenylalanine included. Only the CDR3 region is kept as DNA, spanning 42 bases read in frame from base 1. The germline ends are 4 bases apart after V is trimmed by 1 base and J by 0 bases. The germline V gene gives CDR1 as MNHNS and CDR2 as SASEGT. Library preparation was by the immunoSEQ multiplex PCR assay. TCRdb obtained this table from immuneACCESS and retained in-frame rearrangements with V and J assigned. These tables miss some clones; where compared with another copy, unresolved V genes account for less than half of the shortfall, and the remainder is unexplained. Present in this sample are tens of thousands of clones, 85% to 95% of which were seen just once. Approximately 0.38% of the sample lies in the top ten.

Recombination connected TRBV6-1 to TRBJ2-4; no D gene call is confident. The source is a female donor with multiple sclerosis, enrolled in a pregnancy study. Specimen: CD4+ T cells from peripheral blood mononuclear cells, collected in the second trimester of pregnancy. The nucleotide sequence is given as TGTGCCAGCAGTGAAGTATTAGCCAAAAACATTCAGTACTTC. It translates to CASSEVLAKNIQYF.